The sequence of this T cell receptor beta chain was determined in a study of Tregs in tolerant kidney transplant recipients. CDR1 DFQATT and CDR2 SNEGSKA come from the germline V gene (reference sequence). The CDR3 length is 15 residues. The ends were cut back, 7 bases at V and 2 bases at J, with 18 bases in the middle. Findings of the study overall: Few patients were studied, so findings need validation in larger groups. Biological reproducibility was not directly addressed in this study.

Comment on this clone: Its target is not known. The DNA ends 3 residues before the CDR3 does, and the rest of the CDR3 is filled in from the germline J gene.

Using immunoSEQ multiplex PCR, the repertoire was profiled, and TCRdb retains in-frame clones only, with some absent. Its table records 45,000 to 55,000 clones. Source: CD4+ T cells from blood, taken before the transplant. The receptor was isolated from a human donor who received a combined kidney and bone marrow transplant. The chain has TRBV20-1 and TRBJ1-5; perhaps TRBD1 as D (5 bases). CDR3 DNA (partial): TGCAGTGTCGGGGGGGGATACAACGGCAATCAGCCC. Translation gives CSVGGGYNGNQP. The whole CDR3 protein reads CSVGGGYNGNQPQHF.